The rows below give T cell receptor beta chains drawn from one sample of a study of beta chain features in type 1 diabetes. TCRdb's copy holds only in-frame clones and misses some; the assay was immunoSEQ multiplex PCR. The data show 500,000 to 800,000 clones, with 9.5% to 15% seen just once and 0.09% to 0.15% held by the top ten. Source material: naive CD4+ T cells from blood. These receptors were obtained from a man aged 30-40 years with type 1 diabetes. CDR3s include the opening cysteine and the closing phenylalanine or tryptophan. A D gene is named only where the DNA matches it firmly. Clone size appears in some rows only: once, few, many, or a class for an expanded clone.

v_gene	j_gene	abundance	d_gene	CDR3aa	CDR3nt
TRBV7-2	TRBJ2-3	.	.	CASSFTRYTQYF	TGTGCCAGCAGCTTCACTAGGTATACGCAGTATTTT
TRBV5-4	TRBJ1-6	few	.	CASSRVGQRDSPLHF	TGTGCCAGCAGTCGGGTGGGGCAGCGGGATTCACCCCTCCACTTT
TRBV4-3	TRBJ2-1	.	TRBD1	CASSQEDRVLYNEQFF	TGCGCCAGCAGCCAAGAGGACAGGGTCCTTTACAATGAGCAGTTCTTC
TRBV10-3	TRBJ1-1	few	TRBD1	CAINTGANTEAFF	TGTGCCATCAACACAGGGGCGAACACTGAAGCTTTCTTT
TRBV16	TRBJ1-5	.	.	CASSQFSGDQPQHF	TGTGCCAGCAGCCAATTCTCAGGGGATCAGCCCCAGCATTTT
TRBV19	TRBJ1-5	.	TRBD1	CATTRQGNQPQHF	TGTGCCACCACGAGACAGGGGAATCAGCCCCAGCATTTT
TRBV28	TRBJ1-5	few	.	CASSSPQGNQPQHF	TGTGCCAGCAGTTCCCCGCAGGGAAACCAGCCCCAGCATTTT
TRBV4-3	TRBJ2-7	.	.	CASSQDLNEGHDLYEQYF	TGCGCCAGCAGCCAAGATCTCAATGAGGGACACGATCTCTACGAGCAGTACTTC
TRBV2	TRBJ2-7	.	TRBD1	CASSEQGVFYEQYF	TGTGCCAGCAGTGAACAGGGGGTTTTCTACGAGCAGTACTTC
TRBV5-1	TRBJ2-2	.	.	CASSAGTEGELFF	TGCGCCAGCAGCGCAGGGACTGAGGGGGAGCTGTTTTTT
TRBV29-1	TRBJ2-7	.	TRBD1	CSAWDRDGEQYF	TGCAGCGCGTGGGACAGGGACGGCGAGCAGTACTTC
TRBV9	TRBJ2-7	.	.	CASSRRGEILYEQYF	TGTGCCAGCAGCAGACGGGGAGAGATTCTCTACGAGCAGTACTTC
TRBV7-8	TRBJ2-1	few	.	CASSSPYRDSTYNEQFF	TGTGCCAGCAGCTCGCCATACCGGGACTCCACCTACAATGAGCAGTTCTTC
TRBV9	TRBJ1-5	.	.	CASSEGNGNQPQHF	TGTGCCAGCAGCGAGGGGAATGGCAATCAGCCCCAGCATTTT
TRBV20-1	TRBJ2-3	few	.	CSAPKGDTQYF	TGCAGTGCTCCCAAGGGAGATACGCAGTATTTT
TRBV11-2	TRBJ2-7	.	.	CASSYQESSYEQYF	TGTGCCAGCAGCTACCAGGAATCCTCCTACGAGCAGTACTTC
TRBV10-3	TRBJ2-1	few	TRBD2	CAIRSAGSPHQDEQFF	TGTGCCATCAGATCAGCGGGGTCTCCCCACCAGGATGAGCAGTTCTTC
TRBV9	TRBJ2-1	once	.	CASSELSGRGAVNEQFF	TGTGCCAGCAGCGAATTGAGCGGACGGGGGGCCGTCAATGAGCAGTTCTTC
TRBV6-5	TRBJ2-2	few	.	CASSYRELLFF	TGTGCCAGCAGTTACAGGGAGTTACTGTTTTTT
TRBV15	TRBJ1-4	.	.	CATSRDRVIGGEKLFF	TGTGCCACCAGCAGAGATCGGGTTATTGGAGGTGAAAAACTGTTTTTT
TRBV9	TRBJ2-7	few	TRBD1	CASSVTGVTYEQYF	TGTGCCAGCAGCGTTACAGGGGTCACCTACGAGCAGTACTTC
TRBV2	TRBJ1-3	few	.	CASGYLSGNTIYF	TGTGCCAGCGGGTACCTATCTGGAAACACCATATATTTT
TRBV29-1	TRBJ2-7	.	.	CSVSPSGSQVSYEQYF	TGCAGCGTGTCCCCCTCCGGGTCCCAAGTATCCTACGAGCAGTACTTC
TRBV6-5	TRBJ2-2	.	.	CASSLDWNTGELFF	TGTGCCAGCAGTTTGGACTGGAACACCGGGGAGCTGTTTTTT
TRBV27	TRBJ1-6	few	TRBD1	CASSSDRDLPLHF	TGTGCCAGCAGTTCGGACAGGGACTTACCCCTCCACTTT
TRBV29-1	TRBJ2-4	few	TRBD1	CSVYVPRDRAKNIQYF	TGCAGCGTATATGTACCCCGGGACAGGGCCAAAAACATTCAGTACTTC
TRBV11-3	TRBJ2-4	.	.	CASSLELENIQYF	TGTGCCAGCAGCTTAGAGTTGGAAAACATTCAGTACTTC
TRBV5-1	TRBJ1-1	.	TRBD1	CASSLGDRGGTEAFF	TGCGCCAGCAGCTTGGGCGACAGGGGTGGCACTGAAGCTTTCTTT
TRBV7-2	TRBJ1-2	.	TRBD1	CASRTDRVDYGYTF	TGTGCCAGCAGGACCGACAGGGTGGACTATGGCTACACCTTC
TRBV7-2	TRBJ2-3	.	.	CASSLAFLGKGTDTQYF	TGTGCCAGCAGCTTAGCATTTCTAGGGAAGGGCACAGATACGCAGTATTTT
TRBV15	TRBJ1-6	few	.	CATSRDNLGVDYNSPLHF	TGTGCCACCAGCAGAGATAATTTAGGAGTTGACTATAATTCACCCCTCCACTTT
TRBV4-3	TRBJ2-7	few	TRBD1	CASSQDWGQGVPYEQYF	TGCGCCAGCAGCCAAGATTGGGGACAGGGGGTCCCCTACGAGCAGTACTTC
TRBV5-4	TRBJ2-1	many	TRBD1	CASSPRGQGVKNEQFF	TGTGCCAGCAGCCCACGGGGACAGGGGGTAAAGAATGAGCAGTTCTTC
TRBV29-1	TRBJ2-7	.	TRBD1	CSARPTGAREQYF	TGCAGCGCTCGGCCGACAGGGGCAAGAGAGCAGTACTTC
TRBV6-5	TRBJ1-3	few	TRBD1	CASSRDSGSGNTIYF	TGTGCCAGCAGCCGGGACAGCGGCTCTGGAAACACCATATATTTT
TRBV4-1	TRBJ2-5	.	TRBD2	CASSPGGGRGETQYF	TGCGCCAGCAGCCCGGGAGGCGGCCGAGGGGAGACCCAGTACTTC
TRBV7-3	TRBJ2-7	few	TRBD2	CASSPGTSSSSEQYF	TGTGCCAGCAGCCCGGGGACTAGTAGCTCCTCCGAGCAGTACTTC
TRBV18	TRBJ2-7	.	.	CASSPRDDSYEQYF	TGTGCCAGCTCACCTCGGGACGACTCCTACGAGCAGTACTTC
TRBV13	TRBJ1-1	.	.	CASSSRNTEAFF	TGTGCCAGCAGCTCCAGGAACACTGAAGCTTTCTTT
TRBV5-1	TRBJ2-3	.	.	CASSLGDETAQYF	TGCGCCAGCAGCTTGGGGGACGAGACTGCGCAGTATTTT
TRBV7-2	TRBJ1-2	.	TRBD1	CASSLDRANVYGYTF	TGTGCCAGCAGCCTCGACAGGGCTAATGTCTATGGCTACACCTTC
TRBV4-3	TRBJ1-5	few	TRBD1	CASSQSGGTGGQPQHF	TGCGCCAGCAGCCAATCCGGGGGGACAGGGGGTCAGCCCCAGCATTTT